This TCR beta chain came from a study of PD-1 blockade in classical Hodgkin lymphoma. The ends lost 4 bases at V and 0 bases at J; junction bases unmatched: 2. Per the germline V gene, CDR1 is SGHRS and CDR2 is YFSETQ. CDR3 length: 14 residues. Data came from immunoSEQ multiplex PCR; TCRdb stores just in-frame clones and leaves some out. This table holds roughly 56,000 clones, about 85% found once. As for time point: cycle 4 day 1 (C4D1), after less than seven weeks of nivolumab. Each patient relapsed following autologous stem cell transplantation, and prior brentuximab vedotin exposure differed. The sequence was collected from a human donor with classical Hodgkin lymphoma. The rearrangement uses TRBV5-1 and TRBJ2-7, with 9 positions matching TRBD2. The specimen comprised peripheral blood mononuclear cells (PBMCs), sampled before the fourth cycle of nivolumab. The chain's CDR3 is CASSHSGSSYEQYF. For the CDR3, the DNA is TGCGCCAGCAGCCATAGCGGGAGCTCCTACGAGCAGTACTTC.